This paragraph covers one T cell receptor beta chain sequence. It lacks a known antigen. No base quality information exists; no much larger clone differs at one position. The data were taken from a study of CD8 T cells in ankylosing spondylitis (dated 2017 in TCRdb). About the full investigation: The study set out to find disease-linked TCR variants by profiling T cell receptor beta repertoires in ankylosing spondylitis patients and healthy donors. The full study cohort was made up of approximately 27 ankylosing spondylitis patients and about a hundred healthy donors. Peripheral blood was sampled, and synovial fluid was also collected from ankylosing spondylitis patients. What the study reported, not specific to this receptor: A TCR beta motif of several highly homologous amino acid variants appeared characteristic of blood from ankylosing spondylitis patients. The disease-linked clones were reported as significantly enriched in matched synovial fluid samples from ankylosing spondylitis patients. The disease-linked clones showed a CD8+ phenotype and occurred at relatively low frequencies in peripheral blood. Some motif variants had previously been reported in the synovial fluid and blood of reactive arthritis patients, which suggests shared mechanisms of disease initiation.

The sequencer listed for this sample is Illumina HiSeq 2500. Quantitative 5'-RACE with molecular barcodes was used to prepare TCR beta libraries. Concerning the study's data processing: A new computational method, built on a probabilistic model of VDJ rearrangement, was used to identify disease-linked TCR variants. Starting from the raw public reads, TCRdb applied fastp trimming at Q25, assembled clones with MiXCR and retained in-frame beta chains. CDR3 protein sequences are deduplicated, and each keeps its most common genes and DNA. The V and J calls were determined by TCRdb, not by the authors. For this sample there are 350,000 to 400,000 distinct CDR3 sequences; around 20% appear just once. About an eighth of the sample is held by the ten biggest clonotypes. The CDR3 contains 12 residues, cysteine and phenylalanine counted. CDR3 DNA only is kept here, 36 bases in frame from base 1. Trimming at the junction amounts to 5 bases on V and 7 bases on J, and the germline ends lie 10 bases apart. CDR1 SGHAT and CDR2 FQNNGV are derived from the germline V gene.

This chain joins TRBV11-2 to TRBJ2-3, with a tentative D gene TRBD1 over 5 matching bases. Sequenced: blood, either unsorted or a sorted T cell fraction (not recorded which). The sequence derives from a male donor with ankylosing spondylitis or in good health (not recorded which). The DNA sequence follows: TGTGCCAGCAGCCTGCGACAGTATACGCAGTATTTT. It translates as CASSLRQYTQYF.